Below, one TCR beta chain is given with its context. Which antigen it targets is not known. The input lacks base qualities; no much larger clone sits a single base away. These data belong to a study of blood T cell repertoires in COVID-19 (dated by TCRdb to 2018 to 2021). Notes on the research overall: Collaborator samples came from the United States, Italy and Spain and covered acute and convalescent phases of COVID-19. The material from the prospective study consisted of cDNA or gDNA derived from T cells, B-cell-depleted T cells, or PBMCs. Deeply sampled blood TCRbeta repertoires from subjects exposed to, actively infected with, or recovered from COVID-19 were included in the dataset. The repertoires were made available in a free public database intended to serve as a resource for research on the immune response to SARS-CoV-2. Samples came from the ongoing ImmuneRACE study (first 160 participants) plus 1,254 subjects from 6 global collaborators. Nearly every sample came with metadata listing a de-identified subject ID, COVID-19 status, age in years and sex. HLA class I and class II types, where available, came from metadata supplied by the sample provider rather than from assay-based typing.

TCRbeta CDR3 regions were amplified from genomic DNA by means of the immunoSEQ Assay, a bias-controlled multiplex PCR. The study's processing was this. The number of nucleated cells in each sample was estimated by amplification of reference gene primers within the assay. To quantify the absolute abundance of each unique TCRbeta CDR3 rearrangement, sequence reads were collapsed and filtered. Productive Simpson clonality was computed per sample as the square root of Simpson's diversity index over productive rearrangements. Sourced from immuneACCESS, this table was stored by TCRdb with only in-frame sequences that have V and J called. A share of the clones is absent; for the studies checked, an unresolved V gene accounts for under half, and the remainder has no known explanation. V and J calls and clone size are those listed in that table; D and trimming were worked out from the DNA. The sample table holds about 240,000 clones, of which 80% to 85% were seen once. The leading ten clones occupy approximately 3.2% of the sample.

The trim is 6 bases for V and 4 bases for J, with a gap of 3 bases between the germline ends. The CDR3 sequence holds 11 residues, the cysteine and phenylalanine included. Left in the record is the CDR3 DNA by itself, 33 bases read in frame from the first base. CDR1 is given as KGHSH and CDR2 as LQKENI, both from the germline V gene. The collaborating institutions used their own protocols to collect whole blood in K2EDTA tubes. For TCRbeta analysis, collaborators shipped samples in one of three forms: frozen whole blood, isolated PBMCs, or DNA extracted from either of those sample types. The research as a whole found: The amount of clinical and demographic metadata varied by source and participant and was provided uncurated.

Sequences were obtained from peripheral blood. Rearrangement joined TRBV18 to TRBJ2-2, with the D gene too uncertain to name. The receptor comes from a woman between 18 and 29 years old with acute or convalescent COVID-19. CDR3 reads: CASSVTGELFF. The sequenced DNA is TGTGCCAGCTCCGTCACCGGGGAGCTGTTTTTT.